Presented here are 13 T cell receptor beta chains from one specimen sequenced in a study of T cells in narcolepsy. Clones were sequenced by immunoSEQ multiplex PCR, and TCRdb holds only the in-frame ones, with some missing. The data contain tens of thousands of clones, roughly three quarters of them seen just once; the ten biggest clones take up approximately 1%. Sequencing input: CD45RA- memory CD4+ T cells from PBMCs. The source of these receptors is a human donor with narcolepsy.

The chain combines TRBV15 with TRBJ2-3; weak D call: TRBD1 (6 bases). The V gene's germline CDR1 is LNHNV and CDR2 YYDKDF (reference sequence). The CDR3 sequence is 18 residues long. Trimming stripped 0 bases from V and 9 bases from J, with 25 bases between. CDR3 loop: CATSRDRGIGRTRGTQYF. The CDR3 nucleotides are TGTGCCACCAGCAGAGATCGCGGTATAGGCAGAACTAGGGGGACGCAGTATTTT.

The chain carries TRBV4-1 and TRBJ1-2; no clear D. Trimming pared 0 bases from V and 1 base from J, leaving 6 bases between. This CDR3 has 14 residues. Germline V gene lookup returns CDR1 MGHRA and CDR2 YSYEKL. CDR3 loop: CASSQEGFNYGYTF. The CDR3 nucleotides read TGCGCCAGCAGCCAAGAGGGGTTTAACTATGGCTACACCTTC.

The CDR3: CASSSTSDTQYF. The CDR3 DNA reads TGTGCCAGCAGTTCGACTTCAGATACGCAGTATTTT. The chain has TRBV7-9 and TRBJ2-3; the D is unclear. Per germline, CDR1 SEHNR and CDR2 FQNEAQ (reference sequence). V was trimmed by 6 bases and J by 4 bases, leaving 8 bases between them. The CDR3 sequence is 12 residues long.

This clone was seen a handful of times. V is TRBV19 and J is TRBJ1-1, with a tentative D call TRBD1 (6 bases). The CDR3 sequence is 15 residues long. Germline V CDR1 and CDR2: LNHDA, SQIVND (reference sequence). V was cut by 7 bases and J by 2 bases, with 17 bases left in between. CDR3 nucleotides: TGTGCCAGTATCACGGGGGGACACTTAAACACTGAAGCTTTCTTT. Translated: CASITGGHLNTEAFF.

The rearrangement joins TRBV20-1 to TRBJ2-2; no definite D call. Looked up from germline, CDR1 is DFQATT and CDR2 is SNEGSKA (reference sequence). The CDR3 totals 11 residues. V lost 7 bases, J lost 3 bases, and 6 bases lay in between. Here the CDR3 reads CSVGHTGELFF. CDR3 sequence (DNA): TGCAGTGTTGGCCACACCGGGGAGCTGTTTTTT.

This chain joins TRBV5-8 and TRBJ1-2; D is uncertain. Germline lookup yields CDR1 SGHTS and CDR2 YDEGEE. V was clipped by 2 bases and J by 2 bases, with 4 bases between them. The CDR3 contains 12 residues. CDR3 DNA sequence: TGTGCCAGCAGCTTAGGGAACTATGGCTACACCTTC. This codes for CASSLGNYGYTF.

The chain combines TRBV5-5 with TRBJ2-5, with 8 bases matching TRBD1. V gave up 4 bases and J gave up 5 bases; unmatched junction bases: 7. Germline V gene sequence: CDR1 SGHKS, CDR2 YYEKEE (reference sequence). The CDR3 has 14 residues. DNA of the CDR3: TGTGCCAGCAGCGGCTGGACAGGGCAGGAGACCCAGTACTTC. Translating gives CASSGWTGQETQYF.

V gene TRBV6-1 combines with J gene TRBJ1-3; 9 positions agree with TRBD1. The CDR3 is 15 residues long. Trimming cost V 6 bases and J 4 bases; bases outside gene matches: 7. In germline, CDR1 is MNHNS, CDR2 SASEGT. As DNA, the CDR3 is TGTGCCAGCAGCTCTGGGACAGGGAGGGGAAACACCATATATTTT. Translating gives CASSSGTGRGNTIYF.

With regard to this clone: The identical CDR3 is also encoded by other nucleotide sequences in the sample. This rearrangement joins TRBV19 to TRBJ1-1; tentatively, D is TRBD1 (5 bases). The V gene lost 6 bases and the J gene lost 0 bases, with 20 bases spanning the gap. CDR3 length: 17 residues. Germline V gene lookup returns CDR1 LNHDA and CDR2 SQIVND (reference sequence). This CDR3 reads CASRSGIGGQLNTEAFF. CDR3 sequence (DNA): TGTGCCAGTAGATCCGGGATCGGGGGTCAATTGAACACTGAAGCTTTCTTT.

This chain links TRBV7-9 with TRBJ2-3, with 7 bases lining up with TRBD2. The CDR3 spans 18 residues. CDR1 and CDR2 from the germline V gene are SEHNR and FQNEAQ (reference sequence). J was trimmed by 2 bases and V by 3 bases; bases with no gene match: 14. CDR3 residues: CASSFRKSGEKTTDTQYF. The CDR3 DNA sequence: TGTGCCAGCAGCTTCCGAAAAAGCGGGGAAAAGACCACAGATACGCAGTATTTT.

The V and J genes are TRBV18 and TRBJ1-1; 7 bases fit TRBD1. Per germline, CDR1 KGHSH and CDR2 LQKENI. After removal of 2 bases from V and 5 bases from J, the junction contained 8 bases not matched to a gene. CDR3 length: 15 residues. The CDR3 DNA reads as TGTGCCAGCTCACCAAAGCAGGGGGTTGGGACTGAAGCTTTCTTT. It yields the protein CASSPKQGVGTEAFF.

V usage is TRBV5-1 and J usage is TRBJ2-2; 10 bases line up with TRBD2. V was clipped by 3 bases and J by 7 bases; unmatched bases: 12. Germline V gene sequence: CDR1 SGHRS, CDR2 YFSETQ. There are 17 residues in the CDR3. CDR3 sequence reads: CASSSGGLAGVGGELFF. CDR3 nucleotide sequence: TGCGCCAGCAGCTCAGGCGGCCTAGCGGGAGTCGGCGGGGAGCTGTTTTTT.

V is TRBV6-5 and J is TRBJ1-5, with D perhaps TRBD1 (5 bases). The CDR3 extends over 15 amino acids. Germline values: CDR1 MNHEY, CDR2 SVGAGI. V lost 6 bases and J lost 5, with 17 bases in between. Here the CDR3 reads CASRPGREGYQPQHF. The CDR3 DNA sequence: TGTGCCAGCAGACCGGGACGGGAGGGGTATCAGCCCCAGCATTTT.